This TCR beta chain came from a study of blood T cells in healthy people across ages. Broader study findings: A strong correlation was seen between TCR beta diversity and naive T cell percentage.

The second PCR ran about 6 to 12 cycles with a sample-barcoded 5' primer and J-beta primers. All samples yielded 3 million or more CDR3-containing paired-end reads. MiXCR, applied by TCRdb to the 5' RACE reads, yields one record per CDR3 protein. The table shows about 930,000 distinct CDR3 sequences, with about 27% occurring only once. Extracted total RNA amounted to at least 5.5 micrograms for each sample. V lost 0 bases, J lost 2 bases, and 10 bases lay in between. This CDR3 spans 15 amino acids. From germline, CDR1 is SGHRS and CDR2 YFSETQ. This clonotype was counted ten times or more. Its antigen is undetermined. This same sample was also taken into another study, of T cells of mothers and their children. That study reports: There was no detection of any persistent microchimeric T cell clones.

The sequence was obtained from a woman aged 40 to 55 in good health. The chain combines TRBV5-1 with TRBJ2-3, with D perhaps TRBD2 (6 bases). The sequenced material came from blood. In nucleotides, the CDR3 is TGCGCCAGCAGCTTGGTGGCGGGGACCACAGATACGCAGTATTTT. This encodes CASSLVAGTTDTQYF.